Listed here are 16 T cell receptor beta chains from one sample, sequenced in a study of persistence of HIV-infected CD4 T cells. These receptors have no known antigen. Sequencing used immunoSEQ version 4 in survey mode. Some clones are missing from TCRdb's copy, which holds only in-frame ones; the method was immunoSEQ multiplex PCR. The repertoire has over 40,000 clones, about 80% of them found once; the top ten carry 12% to 15%. Overlapping HIV-1 Gag 15-mer peptides at around 0.91 ug per peptide per mL were used. Sorted nonresponding memory CD4+ T cells were CD40L-negative, CD69-negative, CD45RO-high. Sequencing was performed on CD4+ T cells sorted from PBMCs after roughly 18-hour stimulation, taken from a patient who received antiretroviral therapy. Source of these receptors: an adult man with HIV who was CMV-seropositive.

The rearrangement joins TRBV6-2 or TRBV6-3 to TRBJ2-6; D possibly matches TRBD1 or TRBD2 (5 bases each). The V gene's germline CDR1 is MNHEY and CDR2 SVGEGT. V lost 2 bases to trimming and J lost 2 bases, with 10 bases between them. This CDR3 region has 16 residues. CDR3 region: CASSYGGRAGANVLTF. The CDR3 nucleotides are TGTGCCAGCAGTTACGGGGGAAGGGCTGGGGCCAACGTCCTGACTTTC.

The rearrangement uses TRBV6-5 and TRBJ2-3; D call uncertain. Between the trimmed V and J ends, which lost 0 bases and 13 bases, there was a span of 14 bases. CDR3 length: 13 residues. Germline values: CDR1 MNHEY, CDR2 SVGAGI. The DNA of the CDR3 is TGTGCCAGCAGTTACTCCCCTCAGGCCCCCAAGTATTTT. Its translation is CASSYSPQAPKYF.

This chain links TRBV24-1 with TRBJ2-3, with unresolved D. V lost 5 bases, J lost 4 bases, and 3 bases lay in between. This CDR3 has 11 amino acids. Germline values: CDR1 KGHDR, CDR2 SFDVKD. CDR3 residues: CATSAADTQYF. The CDR3, as DNA: TGTGCCACCAGTGCGGCAGATACGCAGTATTTT.

The rearrangement joins TRBV11-1 to TRBJ2-1; weak D call: TRBD1 (6 bases). This CDR3 spans 16 amino acids. Trimming removed 5 bases from V and 6 bases from J, with 20 bases in between. Per germline, CDR1 SGHAT and CDR2 FQDESV (reference sequence). The CDR3 DNA is TGTGCCAGCAGCCAAACAGGGAAGGTAAAGGTCAATGAGCAGTTCTTC. Its translation: CASSQTGKVKVNEQFF.

The chain links TRBV6-5 to TRBJ1-2, with 7 bases identical to TRBD1. J lost 5 bases, V lost 7 bases, and 13 bases had no gene match. The CDR3 extends over 15 amino acids. Per the germline V gene, CDR1 is MNHEY and CDR2 is SVGAGI. CDR3 DNA: TGTGCCAGCACCCGCCTAGGGGGCTCCTTGTATGGCTACACCTTC. As protein: CASTRLGGSLYGYTF.

This chain joins TRBV3-1 (or the pseudogene TRBV3-2) and TRBJ1-2; 7 bases fit TRBD1. This CDR3 is 15 amino acids long. V lost 1 base to trimming and J lost 3 bases; unmatched junction nucleotides: 5. Germline CDR1 LGHDT, CDR2 YNNKEL (reference sequence). The CDR3 here is CASSQGAGGDYGYTF. Written as DNA, the CDR3 is TGTGCCAGCAGCCAAGGAGCAGGGGGGGACTATGGCTACACCTTC.

The chain has TRBV30 and TRBJ1-2, with 7 bases lining up with TRBD1. The germline CDR1 and CDR2 sequences are GTSNPN and SVGIG (reference sequence). The CDR3 has 15 amino acids. The CDR3 nucleotides read TGTGCTTATAACAGGGGCTCATCCTATAACTATGGCTACACCTTC. It codes for CAYNRGSSYNYGYTF.

This clone occurred a few times. The rearrangement links TRBV18 to TRBJ2-7; 8 bases map to TRBD1. CDR3 size: 17 residues. V lost 0 bases and J lost 6; bases outside the gene matches: 13. Germline CDR1 KGHSH, CDR2 LQKENI. The CDR3 DNA is TGTGCCAGCTCACCACCGACCAACAGGGGGAAGAGGGGCGAGCAGTACTTC. It is translated as CASSPPTNRGKRGEQYF.

The rearrangement joins TRBV14 to TRBJ1-4; 7 nucleotides match TRBD1. The CDR3 runs to 15 residues. The germline V gene encodes CDR1 SGHDN and CDR2 FVKESK. V shed 3 bases, J shed 5 bases, and the junction held 6 bases outside the gene matches. CDR3: CASSHTTGPNEKLFF. The CDR3 DNA reads as TGTGCCAGCAGCCATACGACAGGGCCAAATGAAAAACTGTTTTTT.

The chain carries TRBV25-1 and TRBJ2-4; unclear D gene. V lost 3 bases and J lost 9, with 6 bases in between. The CDR3 has 11 residues. The germline gives CDR1 MGHDK, CDR2 SYGVNS. The CDR3 reads CASSDRSIQYF. The CDR3 DNA sequence: TGTGCCAGCAGTGACCGATCCATTCAGTACTTC.

The chain has TRBV27 and TRBJ2-7; 8 bases line up with TRBD1. This CDR3 is 14 amino acids long. The germline CDR1 and CDR2 sequences are MNHEY and SMNVEV (reference sequence). Trimming removed 6 bases from V and 6 bases from J; junction bases left unmatched: 10. DNA for the CDR3: TGTGCCAGCAGCCAGAGGACAGGGTTGGGCGAGCAGTACTTC. Encoded protein: CASSQRTGLGEQYF.

This clone was seen just once. This chain joins TRBV7-6 and TRBJ2-5, with TRBD2 matching over 11 bases. CDR3 length equals 17 residues. Germline-derived CDR1 and CDR2 are SGHVS and FNYEAQ. With V trimmed by 3 bases and J by 6 bases, 12 bases remained unmatched. The CDR3 is CASSLDATSGSIQTQYF. CDR3 nucleotide sequence: TGTGCCAGCAGCTTGGATGCCACTAGCGGGAGTATACAGACCCAGTACTTC.

This chain connects TRBV7-2 to TRBJ2-5, with a possible D match to TRBD2 (5 bases). CDR3 size: 14 residues. CDR1 and CDR2 from the germline V gene are SGHTA and FQGNSA. Trimming shortened V by 5 bases and J by 5 bases, and 15 bases separated the two germline ends. The CDR3, as DNA: TGTGCCAGCAGCCACTCTAGCTCTCGGGAGACCCAGTACTTC. Protein product: CASSHSSSRETQYF. The full variable domain, in which reference TRBV7-2 and TRBJ2-5 provide the parts outside the CDR3, is GAGVSQSPSNKVTEKGKDVELRCDPISGHTALYWYRQSLGQGLEFLIYFQGNSAPDKSGLPSDRFSAERTGGSVSTLTIQRTQQEDSAVYLCASSHSSSRETQYFGPGTRLLVL.

The chain employs TRBV25-1 and TRBJ1-5; D is unclear. V lost 9 bases, J lost 0 bases, and 12 bases lay in between. The germline V gene encodes CDR1 MGHDK and CDR2 SYGVNS. CDR3 size: 14 residues. CDR3 in amino acids: CASGRLNSNQPQHF. CDR3 bases: TGTGCCAGTGGGCGGTTGAATAGCAATCAGCCCCAGCATTTT.

V is TRBV9 and J is TRBJ2-3; D remains ambiguous. The CDR3 spans 17 residues. The germline gives CDR1 SGDLS, CDR2 YYNGEE. Trimming stripped 0 bases from V and 2 bases from J, with 16 bases between. Here the CDR3 reads CASSVGNLRPSTDTQYF. CDR3 in DNA: TGTGCCAGCAGCGTAGGAAATCTCCGACCCTCCACAGATACGCAGTATTTT. The complete variable domain, with remaining parts taken from reference TRBV9 and TRBJ2-3, reads DSGVTQTPKHLITATGQRVTLRCSPRSGDLSVYWYQQSLDQGLQFLIQYYNGEERAKGNILERFSAQQFPDLHSELNLSSLELGDSALYFCASSVGNLRPSTDTQYFGPGTRLTVL.

V usage is TRBV7-2 and J usage is TRBJ2-7; 7 positions agree with TRBD1. Per the germline V gene, CDR1 is SGHTA and CDR2 is FQGNSA. This CDR3 contains 14 residues. V shed 5 bases, J shed 5 bases, and the junction held 9 bases outside the gene matches. The CDR3 bases are TGTGCCAGCAGCACCCGACAGGGCACCAACGAGCAGTACTTC. Residues: CASSTRQGTNEQYF.